This is a list of T cell receptor beta chains from one sample in a study of shared clonotypes between healthy human individuals. This table comes from immunoSEQ multiplex PCR, and its TCRdb copy is limited to in-frame clones, with some not included. The sample lists some 1 million clones, around 74% seen once, with roughly 1.4% in the top ten. The sequencing input was memory CD4+ T cells sorted from blood. These receptors originate from a man aged 18 to 30 in good health. CDR3s include the opening cysteine and the closing phenylalanine or tryptophan. The D gene is left open where the match is weak. Some rows have no size entry. The others give once, few or many, or a class for an expanded clone.

abundance	v_gene	j_gene	d_gene	CDR3aa	CDR3nt
-	TRBV7-2	TRBJ2-7	-	CASSSRRGEQYF	TGTGCCAGCAGCTCCCGGAGAGGCGAGCAGTACTTC
-	TRBV4-1	TRBJ1-4	TRBD1	CASSQVGTGNEKLFF	TGCGCCAGCAGCCAAGTGGGGACAGGGAATGAAAAACTGTTTTTT
-	TRBV7-3	TRBJ1-3	-	CASSSGTGDISLGNTIYF	TGTGCCAGCAGCTCCGGGACCGGGGATATCTCTCTCGGAAACACCATATATTTT
-	TRBV11-2	TRBJ2-4	-	CASSLDTTGVQYF	TGTGCCAGCAGCTTAGATACGACAGGAGTGCAGTACTTC
-	TRBV5-1	TRBJ2-7	-	CASQETGTKNEQYF	TGCGCCAGCCAAGAAACCGGGACAAAGAACGAGCAGTACTTC
-	TRBV30	TRBJ2-7	-	CAWSARAEQYF	TGTGCCTGGAGCGCCCGTGCCGAGCAGTACTTC
-	TRBV5-1	TRBJ2-5	-	CASSMTGQETQYF	TGCGCCAGCAGTATGACCGGTCAAGAGACCCAGTACTTC
-	TRBV30	TRBJ2-5	-	CAWSVPGSSGETQYF	TGTGCCTGGAGTGTCCCGGGCTCCTCGGGAGAGACCCAGTACTTC
-	TRBV18	TRBJ2-7	TRBD1	CASSLSGTGGEQYF	TGTGCCAGCTCACTATCCGGGACAGGGGGCGAGCAGTACTTC
-	TRBV7-9	TRBJ2-5	-	CASSLFPSEKTQYF	TGTGCCAGCAGCTTGTTCCCCTCAGAGAAGACCCAGTACTTC
-	TRBV27	TRBJ2-2	-	CAGLRGSTGELFF	TGTGCCGGACTTCGGGGGAGCACCGGGGAGCTGTTTTTT
-	TRBV2	TRBJ1-2	-	CASSEGTTKKYGYTF	TGTGCCAGCAGTGAAGGGACAACCAAAAAATATGGCTACACCTTC
-	TRBV6-5	TRBJ2-1	TRBD2	CASSYAGREFF	TGTGCCAGCAGTTACGCAGGGAGGGAGTTCTTC
-	TRBV18	TRBJ1-3	TRBD1	CASSPETGGGSGNTIYF	TGTGCCAGCTCACCAGAGACAGGGGGCGGTTCTGGAAACACCATATATTTT
-	TRBV6-6	TRBJ1-2	-	CASSYDTNYGYTF	TGTGCCAGCAGTTACGACACTAACTATGGCTACACCTTC
-	TRBV29-1	TRBJ2-3	TRBD2	CSVEIRAVAGGGSTDTQYF	TGCAGCGTTGAAATACGGGCTGTGGCTGGCGGGGGGAGCACAGATACGCAGTATTTT
-	TRBV6-1	TRBJ1-2	TRBD1	CASSAGQGGYGYTF	TGTGCCAGCAGTGCGGGACAGGGAGGGTATGGCTACACCTTC
few	TRBV19	TRBJ1-5	-	CASSLPGRGVLGRSSNQPQHF	TGTGCCAGTAGTCTCCCCGGGCGGGGGGTGTTGGGACGATCGAGCAATCAGCCCCAGCATTTT
-	TRBV28	TRBJ1-2	-	CASSLIGNYGYTF	TGTGCCAGCAGTTTAATCGGGAACTATGGCTACACCTTC
once	TRBV7-9	TRBJ2-7	-	CASSLAHGGEHEQYF	TGTGCCAGCAGCTTAGCGCACGGAGGGGAACACGAGCAGTACTTC
many	TRBV7-9	TRBJ1-1	-	CASSPGSDKGGTEAFF	TGTGCCAGCAGCCCAGGGTCGGACAAAGGCGGCACTGAAGCTTTCTTT
once	TRBV7-2	TRBJ1-2	TRBD1	CASTMRAQGGYGYTF	TGTGCCAGCACCATGCGCGCACAGGGGGGCTATGGCTACACCTTC
-	TRBV7-9	TRBJ2-3	-	CASSVGDTQYF	TGTGCCAGCAGCGTGGGAGATACGCAGTATTTT
-	TRBV11-1	TRBJ2-2	-	CASSHGVGTGELFF	TGTGCCAGCAGCCATGGGGTGGGCACCGGGGAGCTGTTTTTT
-	TRBV5-6	TRBJ1-6	-	CASSDRGGSAYNSPLHF	TGTGCCAGCAGCGACCGAGGGGGGAGCGCCTATAATTCACCCCTCCACTTT
-	TRBV28	TRBJ1-4	TRBD1	CASSLYGTGREKLFF	TGTGCCAGCAGTTTATATGGGACAGGGAGAGAAAAACTGTTTTTT
-	TRBV18	TRBJ2-7	-	CASSPQTDVIGEQYF	TGTGCCAGCTCACCACAGACAGACGTCATTGGCGAGCAGTACTTC
-	TRBV10-1	TRBJ2-3	-	CASSELGISTDTQYF	TGCGCCAGCAGTGAGTTAGGAATTAGCACAGATACGCAGTATTTT
-	TRBV25-1	TRBJ2-3	TRBD2	CASSGTPSGGSGADTQYF	TGTGCCAGCAGTGGGACACCTAGCGGGGGTTCCGGGGCAGATACGCAGTATTTT
-	TRBV5-1	TRBJ1-5	-	CASSLGDSSNQPQHF	TGCGCCAGCAGCTTAGGTGACAGCTCCAATCAGCCCCAGCATTTT
once	TRBV21-1	TRBJ2-2	-	CAREKRGRAHGELFF	TGTGCCAGGGAGAAGCGCGGGAGGGCACACGGGGAGCTGTTTTTT
-	TRBV11-2	TRBJ2-5	TRBD2	CASSLVRGLRGTQYF	TGTGCCAGCAGCTTGGTTAGGGGACTACGTGGGACCCAGTACTTC
-	TRBV30	TRBJ1-6	TRBD1	CAWGGQGYSPLHF	TGTGCCTGGGGGGGACAGGGGTATTCACCCCTCCACTTT
few	TRBV27	TRBJ2-5	TRBD2	CASSSGLVGQETQYF	TGTGCCAGCAGTTCGGGACTAGTTGGACAAGAGACCCAGTACTTC
-	TRBV27	TRBJ1-6	-	CASMQYNSPLHF	TGTGCCAGCATGCAGTATAATTCACCCCTCCACTTT
-	TRBV18	TRBJ2-1	-	CASSPAGTLDNEQFF	TGTGCCAGCTCACCCGCCGGGACACTTGACAATGAGCAGTTCTTC
few	TRBV7-7	TRBJ2-5	-	CASSFEGAPGTQYF	TGTGCTAGCAGCTTCGAGGGCGCACCTGGGACCCAGTACTTC
few	TRBV6-1	TRBJ2-7	-	CASLREYEQYF	TGTGCCAGCTTACGAGAGTACGAGCAGTACTTC